The entry that follows covers one T cell receptor (beta chain) sequence. The antigen is unknown. These data originate in a study of T-cell reconstitution after alpha-beta-depleted transplantation in children. Study findings and constraints: Newly generated T cells supplied most T-cell counts and diversity one year post-transplant. The high TCRbeta diversity at day 60 in some patients came from surviving recipient T cells and thymic progenitors.

The ends were cut back, 4 bases at V and 3 bases at J, with 15 bases in the middle. The CDR3 length is 15 residues. Germline V gives CDR1 SNHLY, CDR2 FYNNEI. Using unique molecular identifiers, the investigators prepared the TCRbeta library. TCRdb analysed the PCR reads with MiXCR anew, one entry per CDR3 protein. The sample consists of fewer than 750,000 distinct CDR3 sequences, 25% to 30% of them appearing once. The chain is built from TRBV2 and TRBJ1-2; the D is unclear. Here the sequenced sample was PBMCs, taken before TCRalphabeta/CD19-depleted stem cell transplant. The sequence came from a boy under two years old with Wiskott-Aldrich syndrome, due to receive a stem cell transplant. The CDR3 region has the DNA TGTGCCAGCAGTGCTCGAGGGTTTAAAGACTATGGCTACACCTTC. Amino acid sequence: CASSARGFKDYGYTF.